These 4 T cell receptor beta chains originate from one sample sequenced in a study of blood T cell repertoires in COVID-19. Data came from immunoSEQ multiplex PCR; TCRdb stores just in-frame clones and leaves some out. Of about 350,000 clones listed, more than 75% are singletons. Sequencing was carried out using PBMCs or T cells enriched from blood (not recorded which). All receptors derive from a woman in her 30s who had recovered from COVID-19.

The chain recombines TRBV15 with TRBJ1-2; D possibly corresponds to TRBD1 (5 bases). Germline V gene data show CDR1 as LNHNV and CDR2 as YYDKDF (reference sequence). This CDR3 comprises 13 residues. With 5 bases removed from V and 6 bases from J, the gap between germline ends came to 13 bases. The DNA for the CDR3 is TGTGCCACCAGCGCCCCGTGGGGGGATGGCTACACCTTC. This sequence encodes CATSAPWGDGYTF.

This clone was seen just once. In nucleotides, the CDR3 is TGTGCCAGCGCCTCTGACAGGAACACTGAAGCTTTCTTT. Translated, it gives CASASDRNTEAFF. The rearrangement links TRBV6-5 to TRBJ1-1; TRBD1 is a possible D gene (5 bases). The length of the CDR3 is 13 residues. Trimming left V 8 bases short and J 1 base short, with 11 bases between. Germline assignment: CDR1 MNHEY and CDR2 SVGAGI.

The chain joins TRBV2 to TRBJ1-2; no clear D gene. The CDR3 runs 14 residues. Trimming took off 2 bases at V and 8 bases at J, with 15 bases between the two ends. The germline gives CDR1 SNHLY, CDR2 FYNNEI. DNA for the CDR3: TGTGCCAGCAGTGAATACTCGGGGTCCTACGGCTACACCTTC. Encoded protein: CASSEYSGSYGYTF.

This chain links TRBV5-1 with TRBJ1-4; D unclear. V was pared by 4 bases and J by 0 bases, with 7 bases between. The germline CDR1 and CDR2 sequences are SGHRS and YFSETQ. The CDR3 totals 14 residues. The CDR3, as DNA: TGCGCCAGCAGCCGACAAGCAACTAATGAAAAACTGTTTTTT. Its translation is CASSRQATNEKLFF.